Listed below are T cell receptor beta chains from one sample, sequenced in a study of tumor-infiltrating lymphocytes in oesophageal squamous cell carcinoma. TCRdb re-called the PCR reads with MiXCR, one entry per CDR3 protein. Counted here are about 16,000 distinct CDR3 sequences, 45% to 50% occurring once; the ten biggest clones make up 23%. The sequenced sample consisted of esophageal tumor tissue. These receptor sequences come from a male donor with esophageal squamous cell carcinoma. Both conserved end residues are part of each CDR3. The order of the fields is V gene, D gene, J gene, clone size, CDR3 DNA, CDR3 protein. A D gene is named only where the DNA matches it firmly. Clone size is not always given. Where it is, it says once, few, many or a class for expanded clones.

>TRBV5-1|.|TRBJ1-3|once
TGCGCCAGCAGCTTGGACCTGAGCTCTGGAAACACCATATATTTT
CASSLDLSSGNTIYF
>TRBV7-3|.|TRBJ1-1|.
TGTGCCAGCAGCTGGCAAAGGAGTACTGAAGCTTTCTTT
CASSWQRSTEAFF
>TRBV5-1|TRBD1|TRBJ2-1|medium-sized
TGCGCCAGCAGCTGGACAGGGTCGAATGAGCAGTTCTTC
CASSWTGSNEQFF
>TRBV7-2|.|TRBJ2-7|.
TGTGCCAGCCCTTTTTTGCGCTCCTACAATGAGCAGTACTTC
CASPFLRSYNEQYF
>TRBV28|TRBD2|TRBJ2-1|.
TGTGCCAGCAGGCTGGGGTGGTTTGACGGGACTACGGTCTACAATGAGCAGTTCTTC
CASRLGWFDGTTVYNEQFF
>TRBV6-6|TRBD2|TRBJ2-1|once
TGTGCCAGCATAAGGACTAGCGGGTACTTC
CASIRTSGYF
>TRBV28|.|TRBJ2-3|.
TGTGCCAGCACTAAACGGGAGACAGATACGCAGTATTTT
CASTKRETDTQYF
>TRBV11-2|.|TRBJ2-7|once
TGTGCCAGCAGCTTCTTTGGTGGACCATCGTACGAGCAGTACTTC
CASSFFGGPSYEQYF
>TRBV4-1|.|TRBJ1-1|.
TGCGCCAGCACAACGGGCCGGCCAAACACTGAAGCTTTCTTT
CASTTGRPNTEAFF
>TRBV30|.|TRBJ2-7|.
TGTGCCTGGGCCCGCTCCTACGAGCAGTACTTC
CAWARSYEQYF
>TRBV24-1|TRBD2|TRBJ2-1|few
TGTGCCACCAGAATGGGACTAGCGGGGAACAATGAGCAGTTCTTC
CATRMGLAGNNEQFF
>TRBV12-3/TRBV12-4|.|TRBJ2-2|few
TGTGCCAGCAGTTATGCCGGGGAGCTGTTTTTT
CASSYAGELFF
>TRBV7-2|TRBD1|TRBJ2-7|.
TGTGCCAGCAGCTCCCTCCGGGACAGGGGCACCGAGCAGTACTTC
CASSSLRDRGTEQYF
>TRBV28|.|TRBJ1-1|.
TGTGCCAGCAGTCTCCGGCCCTTTAGTAGGCCTGAAGCTTTCTTT
CASSLRPFSRPEAFF
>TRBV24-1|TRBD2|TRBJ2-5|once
TGTGCCACCAGTGAAGCTGGACTAGCGGGAAAAGAGACCCAGTACTTC
CATSEAGLAGKETQYF
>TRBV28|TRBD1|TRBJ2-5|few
TGTGCCACCGTGGGGCAGGGGGCAGCTGAGCAGTACTTC
CATVGQGAAEQYF
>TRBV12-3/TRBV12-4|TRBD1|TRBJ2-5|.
TGTGCCAGCACCGGGACAGGAAATTTACTTGAGACCCAGTACTTC
CASTGTGNLLETQYF
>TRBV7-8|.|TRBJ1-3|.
TGTGCCAGCAGCTTAGAGAGGGGGGCGGGTGGAAACACCATATATTTT
CASSLERGAGGNTIYF
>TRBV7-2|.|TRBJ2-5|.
TGTGCCAGCAGCTTAGGAGGGTTGGAGACCCAGTACTTC
CASSLGGLETQYF
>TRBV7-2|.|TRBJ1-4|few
TGTGCCAGCAGCCCGGGACCGGATGCAACTAATGAAAAACTGTTTTTT
CASSPGPDATNEKLFF
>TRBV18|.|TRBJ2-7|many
TGTGCCAGCTCACCCGGCTCCAGTTACGAGCAGTACTTC
CASSPGSSYEQYF
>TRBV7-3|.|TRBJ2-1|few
TGTGCCAGCAGCTTAACCCTCTCCTACAATGAGCAGTTCTTC
CASSLTLSYNEQFF
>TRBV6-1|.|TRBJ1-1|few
TGTGCCAGCAGTTGGGGGGGGAACACTGAAGCTTTCTTT
CASSWGGNTEAFF
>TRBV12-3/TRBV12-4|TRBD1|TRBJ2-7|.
TGTGCCAGCAGGGCCGGGACAGGACACGAGCAGTACTTC
CASRAGTGHEQYF
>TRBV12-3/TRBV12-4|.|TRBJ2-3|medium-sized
TGTGCCAGCAGTTTTGGTCCCGATACGCAGTATTTT
CASSFGPDTQYF
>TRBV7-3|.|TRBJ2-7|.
TGTGCCAGCAGCTTAACACTGCACAGGGAGGGGGAGCAGTACTTC
CASSLTLHREGEQYF
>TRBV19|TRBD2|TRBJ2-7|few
TGTGCCAGTAGTCCCCGGACTAGGGCCTACGAGCAGTACTTC
CASSPRTRAYEQYF
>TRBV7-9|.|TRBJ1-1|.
TGTGCCAGCAGCCAACAGGAAAACACTGAAGCTTTCTTT
CASSQQENTEAFF
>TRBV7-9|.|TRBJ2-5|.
TGTGCCAGCAGCCCCCCAGGGGGGAGCCAAGAGACCCAGTACTTC
CASSPPGGSQETQYF
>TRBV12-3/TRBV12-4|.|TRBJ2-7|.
TGTGCCAGCAGTAACCTCCGGGACGGGACCTACGAGCAGTACTTC
CASSNLRDGTYEQYF
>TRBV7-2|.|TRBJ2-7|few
TGTGCCAGCAGCGCGGTCAGGGGCTACGAGCAGTACTTC
CASSAVRGYEQYF
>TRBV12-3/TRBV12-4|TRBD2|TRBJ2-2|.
TGTGCCAGCAGGCCTTTGACTAGCGGGGGGTTCGGGGAGCTGTTTTTT
CASRPLTSGGFGELFF
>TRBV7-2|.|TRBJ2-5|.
TGTGCCAGCAGCGACGGAACTCTTCCTTTTTCACCCCTCCACTTC
CASSDGTLPFSPLHF
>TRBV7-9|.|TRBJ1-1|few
TGTGCCAGCAGAGAGATGGGGGGAATCACTGAAGCTTTCTTT
CASREMGGITEAFF
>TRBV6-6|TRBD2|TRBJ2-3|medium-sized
TGTGCCAGCAGTTACCACCAACTAGCGGGTTTCACAGATACGCAGTATTTT
CASSYHQLAGFTDTQYF
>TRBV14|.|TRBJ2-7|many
TGTGCCAGCAGCCGCGTAGGGGACTACGAGCAGTACTTC
CASSRVGDYEQYF
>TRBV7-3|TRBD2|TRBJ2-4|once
TGTGCCAGCAGCTTAAATGGACTAGGGGAGCAGTACTTC
CASSLNGLGEQYF
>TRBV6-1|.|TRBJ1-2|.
TGTGCCAGCAGGCTGACAGTTAACTATGGCTACACCTTC
CASRLTVNYGYTF
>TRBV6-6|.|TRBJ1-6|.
TGTGCCAGCAGTTACTCTCTGAACCAAGAGACCCAGGACTTT
CASSYSLNQETQDF
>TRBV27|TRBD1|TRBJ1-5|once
TGTGCCAGCAGTCTAACAGGGGCAAGGACGGCCCAGCATTTT
CASSLTGARTAQHF
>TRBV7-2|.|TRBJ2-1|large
TGTGCCAGCAGCCCCTGGGCGGTTGGTGGTGAGCAGTTCTTC
CASSPWAVGGEQFF
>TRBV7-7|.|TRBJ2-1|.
TGTGCTAGCAGCTCCCATCCTACGGGGACTGAGCAGTTCTTC
CASSSHPTGTEQFF